The present T cell receptor beta chain was sequenced within a study of shared clonotypes between healthy human individuals. About the study: A few men and two women, aged 18 to 49, were donors.

The study, taken as a whole, reports: The generation probabilities recorded for non-shared clonotypes fell below those of clonotypes shared by all four donors. Richness estimates generally favored naive over memory subsets.

In the original processing: Filtering differed since immunoSEQ provided only junctions, with no quality scores. The repertoire was sequenced with immunoSEQ multiplex PCR; TCRdb's copy has only in-frame clones and lacks some. V and J calls and clone size are as listed in that table; D and trimming were resolved from the DNA. The table includes some 790,000 clones, 72% detected once. To note about this clone: Antigen unknown.

The V gene lost 5 bases and the J gene lost 8 bases, with 21 bases spanning the gap. The CDR3 spans 15 residues. The germline V gene encodes CDR1 MNHEY and CDR2 SMNVEV (reference sequence). This sequence joins TRBV27 and TRBJ1-2; weak D call: TRBD1 (5 bases). The sequencing input was memory CD4+ T cells sorted from blood. Subset specified: CD45RA-negative fraction. The sequence was collected from a woman in her twenties or thirties in good health. The CDR3 DNA follows: TGTGCCAGCAGTCCTACCCCCGCAGGGCTGAGGGGCTACACCTTC. It specifies CASSPTPAGLRGYTF.